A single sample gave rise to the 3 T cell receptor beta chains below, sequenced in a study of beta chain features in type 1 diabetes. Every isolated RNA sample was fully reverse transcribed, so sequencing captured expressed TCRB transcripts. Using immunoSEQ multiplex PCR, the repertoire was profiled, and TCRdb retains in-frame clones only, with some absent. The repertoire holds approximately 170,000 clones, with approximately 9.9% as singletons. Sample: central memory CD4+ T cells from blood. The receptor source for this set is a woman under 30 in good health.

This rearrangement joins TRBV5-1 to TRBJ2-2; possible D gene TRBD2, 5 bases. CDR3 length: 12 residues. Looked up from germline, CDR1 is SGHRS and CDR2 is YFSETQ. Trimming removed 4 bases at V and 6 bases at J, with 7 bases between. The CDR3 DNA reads TGCGCCAGCAGCAAAGCGGCCGGGGAGCTGTTTTTT. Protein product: CASSKAAGELFF.

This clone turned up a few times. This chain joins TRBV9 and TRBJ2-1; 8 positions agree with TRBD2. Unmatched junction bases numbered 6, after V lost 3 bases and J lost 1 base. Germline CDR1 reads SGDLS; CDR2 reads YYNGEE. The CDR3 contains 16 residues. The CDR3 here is CASSAAGTRSYNEQFF. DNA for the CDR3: TGTGCCAGCAGCGCAGCCGGGACTAGATCCTACAATGAGCAGTTCTTC.

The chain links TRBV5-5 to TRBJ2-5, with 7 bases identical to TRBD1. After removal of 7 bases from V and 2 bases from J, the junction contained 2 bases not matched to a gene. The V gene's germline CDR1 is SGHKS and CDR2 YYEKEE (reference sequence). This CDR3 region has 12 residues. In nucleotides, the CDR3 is TGTGCCAGCTGGACAGGACAAGAGACCCAGTACTTC. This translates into CASWTGQETQYF.